The next 11 T cell receptor beta chains were all read from a single sample in a study of OX40 agonist ivuxolimab in advanced cancers. Clones were sequenced by immunoSEQ multiplex PCR, and TCRdb holds only the in-frame ones, with some missing. The repertoire includes 45,000 to 65,000 clones, around nine tenths of them detected once, and around 14% sits in the top ten. The sample here was CD4+ or CD8+ T cells sorted from blood, taken in a trial of the OX40 agonist ivuxolimab. These receptors were taken from an adult with an advanced solid tumor such as melanoma, head and neck, liver or kidney cancer.

This chain connects TRBV11-2 to TRBJ2-7; 10 nucleotides line up with TRBD1. V gave up 4 bases and J gave up 4 bases; unmatched junction bases: 7. Looked up from germline, CDR1 is SGHAT and CDR2 is FQNNGV. This CDR3 is 15 amino acids long. The CDR3 is CASSSSWDRGYEQYF. The CDR3 bases are TGTGCCAGCAGCTCCTCGTGGGACAGGGGATACGAGCAGTACTTC. The complete variable domain, with remaining parts taken from reference TRBV11-2 and TRBJ2-7, reads EAGVAQSPRYKIIEKRQSVAFWCNPISGHATLYWYQQILGQGPKLLIQFQNNGVVDDSQLPKDRFSAERLKGVDSTLKIQPAKLEDSAVYLCASSSSWDRGYEQYFGPGTRLTVT.

The CDR3 loop is CSVGRGIKYEQYF. The CDR3 DNA follows: TGCAGCGTTGGGAGGGGCATTAAATACGAGCAGTACTTC. The gene calls are TRBV29-1 and TRBJ2-7; D may be TRBD2 (6 bases). Trimming took 4 bases from V and 4 from J, leaving 14 bases between them. Per germline, CDR1 SQVTM and CDR2 ANQGSEA. The length of the CDR3 is 13 residues.

The V gene is TRBV12-2, the J gene TRBJ2-2; the listed D gene, TRBD1, was not tested against the DNA. TRBV12-2 is reported as a pseudogene. The CDR3 has 18 residues. CDR3 amino acids: CASSQSRGDLRGTGELFF. The CDR3 DNA is TGTGCAAGTTCACAGTCCAGGGGCGACCTTAGGGGCACCGGGGAGCTGTTTTTT.

V usage is TRBV10-3 and J usage is TRBJ2-2; D is unclear. CDR1 is ENHRY and CDR2 is SYGVKD in the germline V gene. The V gene lost 3 bases and the J gene lost 4 bases, with 6 bases spanning the gap. This CDR3 region has 13 residues. The CDR3 sequence: CAISDLLTGELFF. The CDR3 DNA is TGTGCCATCAGTGACCTGCTCACCGGGGAGCTGTTTTTT.

The rearrangement uses TRBV10-3 and TRBJ2-2, with 12 bases matching TRBD2. Germline values: CDR1 ENHRY, CDR2 SYGVKD. The CDR3 has 14 residues. Trimming cost V 11 bases and J 5 bases; bases outside gene matches: 6. The CDR3 bases are TGTGCCGCCACTAGCGGGGGGTATACCGGGGAGCTGTTTTTT. As protein: CAATSGGYTGELFF.

The chain employs TRBV18 and TRBJ2-5, with D perhaps matching TRBD1 (5 bases). V was pared by 8 bases and J by 2 bases, with 18 bases between. This CDR3 comprises 15 residues. Germline V lookup: CDR1 KGHSH, CDR2 LQKENI. CDR3 in amino acids: CASATFDSAQETQYF. DNA of the CDR3: TGTGCCAGCGCAACGTTTGACAGCGCGCAAGAGACCCAGTACTTC.

The chain carries TRBV6-5 and TRBJ2-7; 8 nucleotides match TRBD2. The junction had 4 bases not matched to a gene; V was cut back by 4 bases and J by 2 bases. Per germline, CDR1 MNHEY and CDR2 SVGAGI. The CDR3 is 14 amino acids. Here the CDR3 DNA reads TGTGCCAGCAGTTTCAGCGGGGGTCCCTACGAGCAGTACTTC. This translates into CASSFSGGPYEQYF.

The chain joins TRBV10-2 to TRBJ1-5; D call uncertain. The CDR3 is 12 amino acids. V was cut by 7 bases and J by 2 bases, with 6 bases left in between. Germline-derived CDR1 and CDR2 are WSHSY and SAAADI. The CDR3 DNA sequence: TGCGCCAGCAAAGATGGCAATCAGCCCCAGCATTTT. It codes for CASKDGNQPQHF.

In this sample, this clone turned up once. This chain connects TRBV30 to TRBJ2-1; 10 positions match TRBD2. After removal of 0 bases from V and 7 bases from J, the junction contained 6 bases not matched to a gene. Per the germline V gene, CDR1 is GTSNPN and CDR2 is SVGIG (reference sequence). CDR3 length: 15 amino acids. The CDR3 protein is CAWSVTGLALNEQFF. The CDR3, as DNA: TGTGCCTGGAGTGTAACGGGACTAGCGCTTAATGAGCAGTTCTTC.

The V and J genes are TRBV27 and TRBJ1-5, with unresolved D. Between the trimmed V and J ends, which lost 7 bases and 5 bases, there was a span of 15 bases. The CDR3 totals 14 residues. In germline, CDR1 is MNHEY, CDR2 SMNVEV (reference sequence). The CDR3 sequence is CASIRSFRYQPQHF. DNA of the CDR3: TGTGCCAGCATTCGGAGTTTTAGGTATCAGCCCCAGCATTTT.

The rearrangement joins TRBV19 to TRBJ1-2; D remains ambiguous. The V gene's germline CDR1 is LNHDA and CDR2 SQIVND (reference sequence). The V end was cut by 0 bases, the J end by 5 bases, with 10 bases between. The CDR3 sequence is 14 residues long. The CDR3 is CASSIDQEWYGYTF. CDR3 coding DNA: TGTGCCAGTAGTATAGACCAGGAATGGTATGGCTACACCTTC.